What follows are 3 T cell receptor beta chains derived from one specimen sequenced in a study of T cell responses to AZD1222 COVID-19 vaccine. The table came from immunoSEQ multiplex PCR; TCRdb's copy has only in-frame clones and leaves some out. Of approximately 170,000 clones in the sample, approximately 92% are singletons; the top ten hold 6.5% to 7%. The sequences come from peripheral blood, collected on day 0 of AZD1222 vaccination. The receptors were sampled from an adult in good health.

This chain connects TRBV15 to TRBJ2-5; 8 bases are a match to TRBD1. V trimming: 3 bases; J trimming: 3 bases; junction bases outside the gene matches: 0. CDR3 length equals 13 residues. In germline, CDR1 is LNHNV, CDR2 YYDKDF (reference sequence). The CDR3 spells CATSRGQEETQYF. Written as DNA, the CDR3 is TGTGCCACCAGCAGGGGACAGGAAGAGACCCAGTACTTC.

The table lists this clone with a few counts. The V gene is TRBV14, the J gene TRBJ1-1; possible D gene TRBD1, 6 bases. Germline CDR1 SGHDN, CDR2 FVKESK. The ends were cut back, 1 base at V and 1 base at J, with 10 bases in the middle. The CDR3 sequence is 15 residues long. The CDR3 nucleotides are TGTGCCAGCAGCCAAGTCCGGGGGGCGAACACTGAAGCTTTCTTT. Its protein is CASSQVRGANTEAFF.

V and J are TRBV27 and TRBJ2-7, with D possibly matching TRBD1 (5 bases). Germline V lookup: CDR1 MNHEY, CDR2 SMNVEV (reference sequence). CDR3 length: 13 residues. Deletions cut 6 bases from V and 6 bases from J, with 15 bases between. The CDR3 DNA is TGTGCCAGCAGAGGGGTTGTTGTCGGCGAGCAGTACTTC. Protein: CASRGVVVGEQYF.